This T cell receptor beta chain comes out of a study of regulatory T cells. Of note for this clone: Antigen specificity is unknown.

All CD3G-deficient patients showed autoimmunity, more severe in two. Regulatory (CD25-high CD127-low) and conventional (CD25-low CD127-high) CD4+ T cells were sorted separately. General study points: Hydrophobic residues at CDR3 positions 6 and 7 were enriched in conventional CD4+ T cells of CD3G-deficient patients.

The PCR used 52 TRBV and 13 TRBJ primers. Profiling relied on immunoSEQ multiplex PCR, and the TCRdb table lists in-frame clones only, not all of them. Of nearly 30,000 clones listed, about 90% are singletons. The V gene lost 0 bases and the J gene lost 8 bases, with 10 bases spanning the gap. CDR3 length: 13 amino acids. Germline loops: CDR1 MNHNS, CDR2 SASEGT. The clonotype originates from a person aged 18-30 years with CD3G deficiency. The sequenced sample was conventional CD4+ T cells sorted from blood. The genes are TRBV6-1 and TRBJ1-2; a possible D gene is TRBD1 (5 bases). CDR3 in amino acids: CASSEAPGLGYTF. CDR3 nucleotides: TGTGCCAGCAGTGAAGCGCCGGGGCTAGGCTACACCTTC.